The 10 T cell receptor beta chains below come from one sample, sequenced in a study of T cell changes during pregnancy in multiple sclerosis. TCRdb's table, derived via immunoSEQ multiplex PCR, lists solely in-frame clones and lacks some. The sample consists of fewer than 85,000 clones, roughly 92% of them appearing once. Material: peripheral blood, obtained in the second trimester of pregnancy. These receptors all come from a female donor with multiple sclerosis, enrolled in a pregnancy study.

The V and J genes are TRBV6-4 and TRBJ2-3; TRBD2 aligns across 12 bases. The CDR3 is made up of 15 amino acids. The V gene's germline CDR1 is MRHNA and CDR2 SNTAGT. Trimming removed 6 bases from V and 3 bases from J; junction bases left unmatched: 4. The CDR3: CASRMTSGGTDTQYF. The DNA of the CDR3 is TGTGCCAGCAGAATGACTAGCGGGGGAACAGATACGCAGTATTTT.

The genes are TRBV29-1 and TRBJ2-7; 8 positions agree with TRBD2. Germline assignment: CDR1 SQVTM and CDR2 ANQGSEA. The V segment lost 6 bases and the J segment 3 bases; nucleotides outside the gene matches: 1. The length of the CDR3 is 11 residues. Here the CDR3 DNA reads TGCAGCGTCGGGGGGGTCTACGAGCAGTACTTC. Translated, it gives CSVGGVYEQYF.

This chain's CDR3 is CASSLVSAGGLQFF. The CDR3 nucleotides read TGCGCCAGCAGCTTGGTTTCAGCGGGAGGGCTGCAGTTCTTC. The chain employs TRBV5-1 and TRBJ2-1, with 10 positions matching TRBD2. This CDR3 comprises 14 residues. Trimming at V came to 0 bases and at J to 12 bases, leaving 6 bases not matched to a gene. Germline V CDR1 and CDR2: SGHRS, YFSETQ.

The chain carries TRBV7-2 and TRBJ1-6; 9 bases align to TRBD1. The CDR3 is 16 amino acids. V was pared by 5 bases and J by 9 bases, with 11 bases of the junction left unmatched. Germline V gene sequence: CDR1 SGHTA, CDR2 FQGNSA. The CDR3 coding sequence is TGTGCCAGCAGCCTAGGCCCACAGGGGGCGCCTTCACCCCTCCACTTT. The encoded protein is CASSLGPQGAPSPLHF.

The DNA for the CDR3 is TGTGCCAGCAGCCTTCAACAGGGGAGCTACACCTTC. Protein product: CASSLQQGSYTF. The V and J genes are TRBV28 and TRBJ1-2; 7 bases match TRBD1. This CDR3 comprises 12 residues. The junction had 7 bases not matched to a gene; V was cut back by 6 bases and J by 9 bases. Germline-derived CDR1 and CDR2 are MDHEN and SYDVKM.

The chain carries TRBV5-1 and TRBJ1-2; 8 bases map to TRBD1. Per germline, CDR1 SGHRS and CDR2 YFSETQ. Germline trimming cut 3 bases from V and 4 bases from J; bases unmatched to any gene: 8. The CDR3 is made up of 15 amino acids. CDR3 in DNA: TGCGCCAGCAGCTCGTTCTCAGGGGGCGGCTATGGCTACACCTTC. Protein product: CASSSFSGGGYGYTF.

The V gene is TRBV29-1, the J gene TRBJ1-1; D not resolved. The V gene's germline CDR1 is SQVTM and CDR2 ANQGSEA. CDR3 size: 14 residues. V lost 1 base, J lost 1 base, and 10 bases lay in between. The chain's CDR3 is CSVEGGRANTEAFF. The CDR3 region has the DNA TGCAGCGTTGAAGGTGGGAGGGCGAACACTGAAGCTTTCTTT.

The sample holds one count of this clone. The genes are TRBV27 and TRBJ1-1; TRBD1 aligns across 8 bases. V lost 5 bases, J lost 4 bases, and 9 bases stayed unmatched. This CDR3 is built from 15 residues. Germline V lookup: CDR1 MNHEY, CDR2 SMNVEV (reference sequence). CDR3 nucleotide sequence: TGTGCCAGCAGTAACGGCAGGGGGCTAGGCACTGAAGCTTTCTTT. This encodes CASSNGRGLGTEAFF.

The CDR3 here is CASSTTVNSNQPQHF. CDR3 nucleotide sequence: TGTGCCAGTAGTACAACAGTGAATAGCAATCAGCCCCAGCATTTT. The genes are TRBV19 and TRBJ1-5; D unresolved. The CDR3 is made up of 15 amino acids. Per germline, CDR1 LNHDA and CDR2 SQIVND (reference sequence). Trimming cost V 4 bases and J 0 bases, with 10 bases left between them.

The chain links TRBV19 to TRBJ2-7; 8 nucleotides line up with TRBD1. The CDR3 sequence is 14 residues long. V was pared by 5 bases and J by 1 base, with 4 bases of the junction left unmatched. CDR1 and CDR2 from the germline V gene are LNHDA and SQIVND (reference sequence). CDR3 in DNA: TGTGCCAGTAGTGTGACAGGGGAATCCTACGAGCAGTACTTC. This gives the protein CASSVTGESYEQYF.